Listed below are T cell receptor beta chains from one sample, sequenced in a study of blood T cells in healthy people across ages. TCRdb passed the 5' RACE reads through MiXCR, listing each CDR3 protein once. The repertoire has about 1,400,000 distinct CDR3 sequences, approximately 60% of them found once; the top ten carry 6.7%. The specimen sequenced was blood. These receptors were obtained from a man in his late teens or twenties in good health. The CDR3 runs from the conserved cysteine through the conserved F or W. The listing skips clone size in some rows; elsewhere it reads once, few, many or a size class.

V gene | clone size | CDR3 protein
TRBV19 | NA | CASSLDSSDEQYF
TRBV4-1 | few | CASSQDPGGAGIYGYTF
TRBV7-9 | NA | CASSNPIYRVSYNEQFF
TRBV15 | NA | CATSRGTGDYSNQPQHF
TRBV6-5 | NA | CASRKRITDTQYF
TRBV6-1 | NA | CDSSFYICSALQGVTDTQYF
TRBV4-3 | few | CASSQYHSGTEAFF
TRBV7-6 | once | CASSLGAAGTRREQYF
TRBV27 | few | CASTFGGDNSPLHF
TRBV3-1 | NA | CASSQETVRPYNEQYF
TRBV7-9 | NA | CASSFYIGQGKDTQYF
TRBV28 | NA | CATQGVDNSPLHF
TRBV20-1 | NA | CSARSGRDYEQYF
TRBV20-1 | few | CSARVMGVNYGYTF
TRBV7-6 | NA | CASTSSGGPEEQFF
TRBV5-6 | few | CASSLMGPVSTDTQYF
TRBV7-9 | NA | CASSFPVGVQGDEQYF
TRBV12-3/TRBV12-4 | NA | CASSHNEQYF
TRBV5-1 | once | CASSLVGGRNYEKLFF
TRBV18 | NA | CASFVRGTPGATDTQYF
TRBV27 | NA | CASSFFSGAGYEQYF
TRBV20-1 | few | CSAPGTSGVGTTDTQYF
TRBV7-6 | NA | CASSLVRDTYYEQYF
TRBV4-3 | NA | CASSQDEVRGRYEQYF
TRBV10-3 | few | CAISVTPGTENNSPLHF
TRBV7-6 | NA | CASSLELAGGDEQFF
TRBV4-3 | NA | CASSQAGTSVVGELFF
TRBV14 | NA | CASSQGSPGTETQYF
TRBV5-4 | NA | CASSTSSAAQYF
TRBV7-2 | NA | CASSLTAGTAYGYTF
TRBV27 | NA | CASRPDRGAYEQYF
TRBV20-1 | NA | CSARDSGLSSYEQYF
TRBV20-1 | NA | CSARGLFVSYEQYF